A selection of T cell receptor beta chains follows, all from one sample in a study of blood T cells in healthy people across ages. TCRdb re-called the 5' RACE reads through MiXCR, storing one row per CDR3 protein. This table has 700,000 to 900,000 distinct CDR3 sequences, around a quarter appearing once. These data also featured in a second study, about T cells of mothers and their children.

Sequencing was done on a sample of blood. The source is a boy aged 10-17 years in good health. Each CDR3 is given with its conserved first and last residue. Fields, in order: CDR3 length, V gene, J gene, clone size, D gene, CDR3 protein, CDR3 DNA. A D gene is named only where the DNA matches it firmly. Clone sizes are given selectively: once, few, many, or a class where the clone is expanded.

14,TRBV3-1,TRBJ2-7,few,TRBD1,CASSLSETGDEQYF,TGTGCCAGCAGCCTATCCGAGACAGGGGACGAGCAGTACTTC
14,TRBV30,TRBJ2-4,few,-,CAWSVDRAKNIQYF,TGTGCCTGGAGTGTCGACAGGGCCAAAAACATTCAGTACTTC
15,TRBV5-1,TRBJ2-5,-,TRBD2,CASSRAGLAQETQYF,TGCGCCAGCAGCCGGGCGGGACTAGCGCAAGAGACCCAGTACTTC
14,TRBV19,TRBJ2-3,-,-,CASRRTGSPDTQYF,TGTGCCAGTAGACGTACAGGGTCCCCAGATACGCAGTATTTT
16,TRBV28,TRBJ2-5,-,TRBD2,CASSLHSQRGAETQYF,TGTGCCAGCAGTCTCCATTCACAGCGGGGGGCGGAGACCCAGTACTTC
12,TRBV6-5,TRBJ2-1,-,-,CASRSGGDEQFF,TGTGCCAGCAGGTCCGGGGGAGATGAGCAGTTCTTC
13,TRBV5-1,TRBJ2-7,-,TRBD1,CASSGGQVEEQYF,TGCGCCAGCAGCGGAGGACAGGTGGAGGAGCAGTACTTC
10,TRBV25-1,TRBJ1-1,few,TRBD1,CATGGTEAFF,TGTGCCACAGGGGGGACTGAAGCTTTCTTT
15,TRBV5-1,TRBJ2-2,few,-,CASSDPRGASGELFF,TGCGCCAGCAGCGACCCTCGGGGGGCCAGCGGGGAGCTGTTTTTT
15,TRBV5-1,TRBJ2-5,few,-,CASSLGASAGETQYF,TGCGCCAGCAGCTTGGGGGCCAGCGCGGGGGAGACCCAGTACTTC
16,TRBV14,TRBJ2-5,few,-,CASSQVFGTRGETQYF,TGTGCCAGCAGCCAAGTGTTTGGAACCCGGGGAGAGACCCAGTACTTC
9,TRBV5-1,TRBJ2-7,few,-,CAGSSEQYF,TGCGCCGGGAGTTCAGAGCAGTACTTC
12,TRBV11-2,TRBJ2-7,-,-,CASSLRYYEQYF,TGTGCCAGCAGCCTCCGGTACTACGAGCAGTACTTC
13,TRBV12-3/TRBV12-4,TRBJ2-5,-,-,CASSFLRQETQYF,TGTGCCAGCAGTTTCTTACGTCAGGAGACCCAGTACTTC
16,TRBV11-2,TRBJ2-3,-,TRBD2,CASSSPIAGGQDTQYF,TGTGCCAGCAGCTCACCAATAGCGGGGGGGCAAGATACGCAGTATTTT
15,TRBV29-1,TRBJ2-1,-,-,CSVDPGASSYNEQSF,TGCAGCGTTGACCCGGGAGCCAGCTCCTACAATGAGCAGTCCTTC
11,TRBV12-3/TRBV12-4,TRBJ2-1,few,-,CASSQDVEQFF,TGTGCCAGCAGTCAGGACGTAGAGCAGTTCTTC
14,TRBV6-4,TRBJ2-1,-,TRBD1,CASSEGGDYNEQFF,TGTGCCAGCAGCGAAGGGGGCGACTACAATGAGCAGTTCTTC
16,TRBV10-3,TRBJ2-3,-,TRBD2,CAISSSGGASTDTQYF,TGCGCCATCAGCTCTAGCGGGGGGGCCTCCACAGATACGCAGTATTTT
16,TRBV3-1,TRBJ2-5,-,TRBD2,CASSQEGLAYQETQYF,TGTGCCAGCAGCCAAGAGGGACTAGCCTACCAAGAGACCCAGTACTTC
11,TRBV10-3,TRBJ2-7,-,-,CAISAAYEEYF,TGTGCCATCAGTGCAGCTTACGAGGAGTACTTC
23,TRBV6-2/TRBV6-3,TRBJ2-2,-,TRBD2,CASSSSLSGGGFLGRLNTGELFF,TGTGCCAGCAGTTCCTCTCTTAGCGGGGGGGGCTTTCTCGGGCGCTTGAACACCGGGGAGCTGTTTTTT